This T cell receptor (beta chain) was recovered during a study of blood T cells in healthy people across ages. PCR was performed a second time for roughly 6 to 12 cycles using a sample-barcoded 5' primer and a J-beta primer mix. All samples yielded 2.5 million or more CDR3-containing paired-end reads. TCRdb analysed the 5' RACE reads with MiXCR anew, one entry per CDR3 protein. The repertoire holds around 1.1 million distinct CDR3 sequences, with roughly two fifths as singletons. Study outcomes and limitations: In older individuals, TCR beta diversity per million T cells was lower, falling roughly linearly with age.

As regards this clonotype: The antigen is unknown.

V dropped 0 bases and J dropped 2; count of bases not matched to a gene: 6. The CDR3 sequence is 17 residues long. Germline V gene data show CDR1 as LGHNA and CDR2 as YSLEER. The sequence was collected from a man between 18 and 29 years old in good health. The sequencing input was blood. This sequence joins TRBV4-3 and TRBJ2-3, with 9 bases matching TRBD2. The CDR3 is CASSQESLAGLTDTQYF. DNA of the CDR3: TGCGCCAGCAGCCAAGAATCCCTAGCGGGGCTCACAGATACGCAGTATTTT.